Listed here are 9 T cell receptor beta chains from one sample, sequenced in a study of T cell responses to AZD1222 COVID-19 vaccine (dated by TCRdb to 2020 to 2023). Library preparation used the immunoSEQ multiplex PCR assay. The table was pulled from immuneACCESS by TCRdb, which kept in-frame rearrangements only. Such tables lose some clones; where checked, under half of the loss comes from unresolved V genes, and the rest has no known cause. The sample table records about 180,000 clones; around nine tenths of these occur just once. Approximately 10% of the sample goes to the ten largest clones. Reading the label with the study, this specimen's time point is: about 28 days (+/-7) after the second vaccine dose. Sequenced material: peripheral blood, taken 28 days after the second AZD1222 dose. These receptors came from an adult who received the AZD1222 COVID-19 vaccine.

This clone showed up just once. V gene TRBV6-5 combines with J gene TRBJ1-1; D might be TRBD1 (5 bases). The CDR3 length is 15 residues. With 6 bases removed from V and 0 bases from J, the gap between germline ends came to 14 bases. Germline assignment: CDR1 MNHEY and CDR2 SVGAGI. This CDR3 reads CASRDAGRLNTEAFF. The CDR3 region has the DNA TGTGCCAGCAGGGACGCGGGGCGCCTGAACACTGAAGCTTTCTTT.

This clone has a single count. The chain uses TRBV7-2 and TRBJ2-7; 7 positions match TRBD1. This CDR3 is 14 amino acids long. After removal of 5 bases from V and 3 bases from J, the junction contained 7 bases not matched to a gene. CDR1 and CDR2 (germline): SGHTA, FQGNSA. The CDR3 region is CASSLGRQGYEQYF. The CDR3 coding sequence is TGTGCCAGCAGCCTAGGCCGACAGGGCTACGAGCAGTACTTC.

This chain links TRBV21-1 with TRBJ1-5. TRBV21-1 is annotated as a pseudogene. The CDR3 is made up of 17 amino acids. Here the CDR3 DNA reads TGTCCCGAGAGTCGGGCAAGTTCTGAAAATAGCAATCAGCCCCAGCATTTT. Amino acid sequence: CPESRASSENSNQPQHF.

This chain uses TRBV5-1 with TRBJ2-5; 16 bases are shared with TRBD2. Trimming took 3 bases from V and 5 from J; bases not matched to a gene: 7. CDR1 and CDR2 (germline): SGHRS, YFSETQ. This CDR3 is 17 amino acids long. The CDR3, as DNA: TGCGCCAGCAGCTCCGGGACTAGCGGGGGGGCATTCGAGACCCAGTACTTC. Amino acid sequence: CASSSGTSGGAFETQYF.

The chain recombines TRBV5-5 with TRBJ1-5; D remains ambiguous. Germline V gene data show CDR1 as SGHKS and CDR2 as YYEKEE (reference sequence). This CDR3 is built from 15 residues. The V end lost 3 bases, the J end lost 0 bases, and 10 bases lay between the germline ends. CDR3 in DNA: TGTGCCAGCAGCTATGACCGATATAGCAATCAGCCCCAGCATTTT. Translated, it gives CASSYDRYSNQPQHF.

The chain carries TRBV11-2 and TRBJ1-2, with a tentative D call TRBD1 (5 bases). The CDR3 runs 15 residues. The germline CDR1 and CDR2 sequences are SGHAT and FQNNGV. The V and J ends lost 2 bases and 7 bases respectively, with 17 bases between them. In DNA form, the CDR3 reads TGTGCCAGCAGCTTACCTGAAGGGGTAGGGAGTGGCTACACCTTC. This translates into CASSLPEGVGSGYTF. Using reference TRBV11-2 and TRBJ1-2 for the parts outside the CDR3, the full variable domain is EAGVAQSPRYKIIEKRQSVAFWCNPISGHATLYWYQQILGQGPKLLIQFQNNGVVDDSQLPKDRFSAERLKGVDSTLKIQPAKLEDSAVYLCASSLPEGVGSGYTFGSGTRLTVV.

CDR3 bases: TGCGCCAGCAGCTTGGCAGGGGAAGGTCAGCCCCAGCATTTT. Translated: CASSLAGEGQPQHF. V is TRBV5-1 and J is TRBJ1-5; possibly TRBD1 for D (6 bases). The V gene's germline CDR1 is SGHRS and CDR2 YFSETQ. V dropped 0 bases and J dropped 6 bases, with 10 bases sitting between them. CDR3 length: 14 residues.

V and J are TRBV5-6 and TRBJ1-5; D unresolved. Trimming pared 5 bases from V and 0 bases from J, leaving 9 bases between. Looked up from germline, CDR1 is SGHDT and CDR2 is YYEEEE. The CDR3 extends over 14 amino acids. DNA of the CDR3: TGTGCCAGCAGTAAGGTTTATAGCAATCAGCCCCAGCATTTT. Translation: CASSKVYSNQPQHF.

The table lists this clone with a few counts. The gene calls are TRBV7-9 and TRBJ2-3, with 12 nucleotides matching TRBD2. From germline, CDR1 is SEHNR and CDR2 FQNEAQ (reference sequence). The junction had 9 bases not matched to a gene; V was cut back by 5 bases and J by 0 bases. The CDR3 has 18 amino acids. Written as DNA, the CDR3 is TGTGCCAGCAGCCTTACTAGCGGGGGGACTGTTAGCACAGATACGCAGTATTTT. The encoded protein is CASSLTSGGTVSTDTQYF.